Below are 22 T cell receptor beta chains sequenced from a single sample in a study of blood T cell repertoires in COVID-19. Clones were read by immunoSEQ multiplex PCR, and TCRdb kept only the in-frame ones, dropping some. Here the sample spans some 91,000 clones, 90% being singletons. The sequencing input was peripheral blood. These receptors all stem from a man in his fifties or sixties with acute or convalescent COVID-19.

The gene calls are TRBV5-4 and TRBJ2-3; D is unresolved. The length of the CDR3 is 15 residues. Trimming took off 1 base at V and 1 base at J, with 10 bases between the two ends. The germline CDR1 and CDR2 sequences are SGHNT and YYREEE (reference sequence). The CDR3 bases are TGTGCCAGCAGCTTGAAGGAGATGCGCACAGATACGCAGTATTTT. This translates into CASSLKEMRTDTQYF.

V is TRBV19 and J is TRBJ1-3, with 7 positions matching TRBD1. This CDR3 spans 15 amino acids. V lost 6 bases, J lost 1 base, and 6 bases stayed unmatched. Per germline, CDR1 LNHDA and CDR2 SQIVND (reference sequence). The CDR3 reads CASSETGTSGNTIYF. The CDR3, as DNA: TGTGCCAGTAGCGAGACAGGGACATCTGGAAACACCATATATTTT.

This sequence joins TRBV3-1 (or the pseudogene TRBV3-2) and TRBJ1-5, with D perhaps matching TRBD1 (5 bases). CDR1 LGHDT and CDR2 YNNKEL come from the germline V gene (reference sequence). The CDR3 is made up of 16 amino acids. With 2 bases removed from V and 0 bases from J, the gap between germline ends came to 11 bases. As DNA, the CDR3 is TGTGCCAGCAGCCAAAGTGGGGGGAATAGCAATCAGCCCCAGCATTTT. Encoded protein: CASSQSGGNSNQPQHF.

The V and J genes are TRBV7-9 and TRBJ2-6; a possible D gene is TRBD2 (7 bases). Germline CDR1 SEHNR, CDR2 FQNEAQ (reference sequence). Trimming cost V 6 bases and J 2 bases, with 8 bases left between them. The CDR3 length is 14 residues. CDR3 amino acids: CASRGGPGANVLTF. In nucleotides, the CDR3 is TGTGCCAGCAGGGGGGGGCCTGGGGCCAACGTCCTGACTTTC.

The chain has TRBV3-1 (or the pseudogene TRBV3-2) and TRBJ2-3; 8 nucleotides align to TRBD1. The CDR3 sequence is 13 residues long. Germline V gene lookup returns CDR1 LGHDT and CDR2 YNNKEL (reference sequence). V was clipped by 3 bases and J by 7 bases; unmatched bases: 3. The CDR3 spells CASSQDRVYTQYF. The CDR3 DNA reads as TGTGCCAGCAGCCAGGACAGGGTTTATACGCAGTATTTT.

The chain is built from TRBV11-3 and TRBJ2-7, with TRBD1 matching 7 bases. The V segment lost 3 bases and the J segment 0 bases; nucleotides outside the gene matches: 5. The CDR3 is 15 residues long. The germline gives CDR1 SGHNT, CDR2 YENEEA. The CDR3 reads CASSLEQGNSYEQYF. The CDR3 DNA follows: TGTGCCAGCAGCTTGGAACAGGGGAACTCCTACGAGCAGTACTTC.

This chain links TRBV7-2 with TRBJ1-5, with D uncertain. Germline lookup yields CDR1 SGHTA and CDR2 FQGNSA. The CDR3 spans 13 residues. Trimming shortened V by 5 bases and J by 4 bases, and 9 bases separated the two germline ends. The CDR3 DNA is TGTGCCAGCAGCACCGCCCAGAATCAGCCCCAGCATTTT. Translated: CASSTAQNQPQHF.

The J gene is TRBJ1-6, the V gene TRBV11-2; unclear D gene. The CDR3 is made up of 14 amino acids. In germline, CDR1 is SGHAT, CDR2 FQNNGV. The V and J ends lost 2 bases and 7 bases respectively, with 9 bases between them. The CDR3 bases are TGTGCCAGCAGCTTAACGAGAGGAAATTCACCCCTCCACTTT. It translates to CASSLTRGNSPLHF. Together with reference TRBV11-2 and TRBJ1-6, the CDR3 gives the full variable domain: EAGVAQSPRYKIIEKRQSVAFWCNPISGHATLYWYQQILGQGPKLLIQFQNNGVVDDSQLPKDRFSAERLKGVDSTLKIQPAKLEDSAVYLCASSLTRGNSPLHFGNGTRLTVT.

The V gene is TRBV14, the J gene TRBJ1-4; TRBD1 matches at 10 bases. Germline V gene sequence: CDR1 SGHDN, CDR2 FVKESK. Losses at the gene ends were 4 bases for V and 2 bases for J; bases not matched to a gene: 4. The CDR3 runs to 16 residues. CDR3: CASSPRTGGTNEKLFF. In DNA form, the CDR3 reads TGTGCCAGCAGCCCCAGGACAGGGGGGACTAATGAAAAACTGTTTTTT.

The chain has TRBV30 and TRBJ1-6, with unresolved D. Per germline, CDR1 GTSNPN and CDR2 SVGIG (reference sequence). V was cut by 7 bases and J by 0 bases, with 7 bases left in between. The CDR3 length is 13 residues. The CDR3 is CAFYDSYNSPLHF. The CDR3, as DNA: TGTGCCTTCTATGACTCCTATAATTCACCCCTCCACTTT.

V usage is TRBV12-3 or TRBV12-4 and J usage is TRBJ1-5; D perhaps matches TRBD1 (6 bases). This CDR3 spans 13 amino acids. V lost 6 bases and J 2 bases, leaving 8 bases between the germline ends. The CDR3 sequence: CASSRQGNQPQHF. The CDR3 nucleotides read TGTGCCAGCAGCAGACAGGGCAATCAGCCCCAGCATTTT.

The CDR3 loop is CASSLPSGGMRETQYF. The CDR3 DNA follows: TGCGCCAGCAGCTTGCCGAGCGGGGGGATGAGGGAGACCCAGTACTTC. The chain links TRBV5-1 to TRBJ2-5; TRBD2 matches at 9 bases. The V segment lost 1 base and the J segment 5 bases; nucleotides outside the gene matches: 9. Germline V lookup: CDR1 SGHRS, CDR2 YFSETQ. The CDR3 length is 16 residues.

The chain has TRBV6-5 and TRBJ2-1, with TRBD2 matching 7 bases. Germline loops: CDR1 MNHEY, CDR2 SVGAGI. Trimming at V came to 6 bases and at J to 2 bases, leaving 1 base not matched to a gene. The CDR3 is made up of 13 amino acids. This CDR3 reads CASRAGAYNEQFF. The DNA for the CDR3 is TGTGCCAGCAGGGCGGGGGCCTACAATGAGCAGTTCTTC.

The J gene is TRBJ1-6, the V gene TRBV30; TRBD1 aligns across 8 bases. Trimming removed 6 bases from V and 10 bases from J; junction bases left unmatched: 8. The CDR3 is made up of 13 amino acids. Germline V lookup: CDR1 GTSNPN, CDR2 SVGIG (reference sequence). DNA for the CDR3: TGTGCCTGTACCACAGGGGGAAGGTCACCCCTCCACTTT. Its translation: CACTTGGRSPLHF.

The chain is built from TRBV9 and TRBJ2-2; D is unresolved. The CDR3 is 14 residues long. The V gene's germline CDR1 is SGDLS and CDR2 YYNGEE. Trimming pared 0 bases from V and 7 bases from J, leaving 10 bases between. The DNA of the CDR3 is TGTGCCAGCAGCGTAGAACTAAATGTCGGGGAGCTGTTTTTT. Protein: CASSVELNVGELFF. Full variable domain (rest looked up from reference TRBV9 and TRBJ2-2): DSGVTQTPKHLITATGQRVTLRCSPRSGDLSVYWYQQSLDQGLQFLIQYYNGEERAKGNILERFSAQQFPDLHSELNLSSLELGDSALYFCASSVELNVGELFFGEGSRLTVL.

The chain uses TRBV5-1 and TRBJ2-3, with a tentative D call TRBD1 (6 bases). This CDR3 has 16 residues. Trimming took off 0 bases at V and 2 bases at J, with 13 bases between the two ends. Germline CDR1 is SGHRS and CDR2 is YFSETQ. The CDR3 sequence is CASSLVGAVNTDTQYF. For the CDR3, the DNA is TGCGCCAGCAGCTTGGTGGGGGCCGTCAACACAGATACGCAGTATTTT.

The J gene is TRBJ1-4, the V gene TRBV30, with TRBD1 matching 8 bases. V trimming: 1 base; J trimming: 8 bases; junction bases outside the gene matches: 6. The CDR3 is made up of 14 amino acids. Looked up from germline, CDR1 is GTSNPN and CDR2 is SVGIG (reference sequence). Here the CDR3 reads CAWSDRGKNEKLFF. CDR3 DNA sequence: TGTGCCTGGAGTGACAGGGGGAAAAACGAAAAACTGTTTTTT. Full variable domain (rest looked up from reference TRBV30 and TRBJ1-4): SQTIHQWPATLVQPVGSPLSLECTVEGTSNPNLYWYRQAAGRGLQLLFYSVGIGQISSEVPQNLSASRPQDRQFILSSKKLLLSDSGFYLCAWSDRGKNEKLFFGSGTQLSVL.

The V gene is TRBV19, the J gene TRBJ1-2; tentatively, D is TRBD1 (6 bases). V was cut by 4 bases and J by 8 bases, with 20 bases left in between. The CDR3 is 15 amino acids. CDR1 is LNHDA and CDR2 is SQIVND in the germline V gene (reference sequence). The CDR3 sequence: CASSTTGTRAGGYTF. CDR3 DNA sequence: TGTGCCAGTAGTACTACAGGGACGCGGGCTGGCGGCTACACCTTC.

V gene TRBV7-2 combines with J gene TRBJ1-5, with 8 positions matching TRBD1. CDR3 length: 14 residues. After removal of 5 bases from V and 7 bases from J, the junction contained 7 bases not matched to a gene. From germline, CDR1 is SGHTA and CDR2 FQGNSA. CDR3 in amino acids: CASSLDRGGQPQHF. In DNA form, the CDR3 reads TGTGCCAGCAGCCTCGACAGGGGAGGGCAGCCCCAGCATTTT.

This chain's CDR3 is CASSSVGHSNAEAFF. The CDR3 region has the DNA TGTGCCAGCAGCTCGGTGGGACACTCAAACGCTGAAGCTTTCTTT. This chain uses TRBV28 with TRBJ1-1; TRBD1 might be the D (6 bases). Germline loops: CDR1 MDHEN, CDR2 SYDVKM. The CDR3 covers 15 residues. Trimming shortened V by 6 bases and J by 6 bases, and 20 bases separated the two germline ends.

The chain combines TRBV15 with TRBJ2-1; D not certain. Germline V gene data show CDR1 as LNHNV and CDR2 as YYDKDF (reference sequence). The CDR3 is 12 residues long. Trimming left V 2 bases short and J 3 bases short, with 2 bases between. In DNA, the CDR3 is TGTGCCACCAGCAGACACTACAATGAGCAGTTCTTC. Amino acid sequence: CATSRHYNEQFF.

This sequence joins TRBV7-9 and TRBJ1-2, with 8 bases that match TRBD1. Germline V CDR1 and CDR2: SEHNR, FQNEAQ (reference sequence). The ends lost 2 bases at V and 4 bases at J; junction bases unmatched: 9. The CDR3 spans 16 residues. DNA of the CDR3: TGTGCCAGCAGCTTAACCGCAGGGGGCGGTGGCTATGGCTACACCTTC. The encoded protein is CASSLTAGGGGYGYTF.